The 18 T cell receptor beta chains reported below all come from one sample, sequenced in a study of PD-L1 blockade in urothelial cancer. Here immunoSEQ multiplex PCR was the method, and the copy in TCRdb shows in-frame clones only, minus some. The table has about 82,000 clones, 90% seen once; the top ten hold 8.5% to 9.5%. This specimen consisted of PBMCs, obtained around atezolizumab (anti-PD-L1) treatment. The receptors stem from a man in his 60s with urothelial cancer.

The rearrangement joins TRBV9 to TRBJ2-2; D may be TRBD2 (7 bases). Trimming pared 4 bases from V and 3 bases from J, leaving 19 bases between. The CDR3 covers 17 residues. Germline V CDR1 and CDR2: SGDLS, YYNGEE. DNA of the CDR3: TGTGCCAGCAGCCCCCGAGGGGGGGCTGTCGACACCGGGGAGCTGTTTTTT. Translating gives CASSPRGGAVDTGELFF.

This CDR3 is CASSHPYSGGAGELFF. The CDR3 DNA reads as TGCGCCAGCAGCCATCCCTACAGCGGGGGGGCCGGGGAGCTGTTTTTT. The chain carries TRBV4-1 and TRBJ2-2, with 10 bases aligning to TRBD2. CDR1 is MGHRA and CDR2 is YSYEKL in the germline V gene. J was trimmed by 6 bases and V by 3 bases; bases with no gene match: 7. The CDR3 has 16 residues.

J is TRBJ2-7 and V is TRBV6-6, with D perhaps matching TRBD2 (7 bases). CDR1 and CDR2 (germline): MNHNY, SVGAGI (reference sequence). V lost 6 bases to trimming and J lost 3 bases, with 18 bases between them. The CDR3 extends over 15 amino acids. The CDR3 is CASSPAPGGSYEQYF. In DNA, the CDR3 is TGTGCCAGCAGCCCGGCGCCGGGGGGCAGCTACGAGCAGTACTTC.

The chain recombines TRBV7-2 with TRBJ2-5; 7 bases line up with TRBD1. This CDR3 is 16 amino acids long. V was pared by 1 base and J by 4 bases, with 9 bases of the junction left unmatched. The germline gives CDR1 SGHTA, CDR2 FQGNSA. CDR3 sequence: CASSLVKGAVGETQYF. The CDR3 DNA follows: TGTGCCAGCAGCTTAGTTAAGGGGGCGGTAGGAGAGACCCAGTACTTC.

V usage is TRBV4-2 and J usage is TRBJ1-3; no firm D call. The CDR3 is 15 amino acids. Germline-derived CDR1 and CDR2 are LGHNA and YNFKEQ. V lost 1 base to trimming and J lost 2 bases, with 9 bases between them. The DNA of the CDR3 is TGTGCCAGCAGCCAAGGCGGTACCACTGGAAACACCATATATTTT. As protein: CASSQGGTTGNTIYF.

The chain joins TRBV28 to TRBJ2-7, with D unresolved. Germline values: CDR1 MDHEN, CDR2 SYDVKM. This CDR3 is 15 amino acids long. The germline V and J ends were trimmed by 10 bases and 3 bases, with 22 bases remaining between them. CDR3 bases: TGTGCCACCCTCCTGGGCCTTGGGCAGATCTACGAGCAGTACTTC. Its translation is CATLLGLGQIYEQYF.

This clone was seen more than once but under ten times. The rearrangement joins TRBV25-1 to TRBJ1-6, with 10 positions matching TRBD1. V was clipped by 3 bases and J by 9 bases; unmatched bases: 5. The CDR3 has 15 amino acids. Germline values: CDR1 MGHDK, CDR2 SYGVNS. The CDR3 sequence is CASSDPRQGASPLHF. The CDR3 DNA reads as TGTGCCAGCAGTGATCCTCGACAGGGGGCTTCACCCCTCCACTTT.

This chain uses TRBV11-3 with TRBJ2-7, with 7 nucleotides matching TRBD1. The CDR3 runs to 15 residues. V gave up 4 bases and J gave up 2 bases; unmatched junction bases: 8. The V gene's germline CDR1 is SGHNT and CDR2 YENEEA. CDR3 DNA sequence: TGTGCCAGCAGCTCCTCAGGGGGACCAGCCTACGAGCAGTACTTC. Protein product: CASSSSGGPAYEQYF.

The chain links TRBV14 to TRBJ1-2; the D is unclear. V lost 3 bases, J lost 3 bases, and 8 bases lay in between. The CDR3 length is 13 residues. Germline V gives CDR1 SGHDN, CDR2 FVKESK. The CDR3, as DNA: TGTGCCAGCAGCCAGCAGGCTCACTATGGCTACACCTTC. Its translation: CASSQQAHYGYTF.

This chain uses TRBV9 with TRBJ2-3, with 8 positions matching TRBD2. CDR3 size: 14 residues. Germline V gives CDR1 SGDLS, CDR2 YYNGEE. The V segment lost 5 bases and the J segment 4 bases; nucleotides outside the gene matches: 6. The chain's CDR3 is CASSRGLVPDTQYF. The CDR3 region has the DNA TGTGCCAGCAGTAGGGGACTAGTCCCAGATACGCAGTATTTT. Full variable domain (outside the CDR3, taken from reference TRBV9 and TRBJ2-3): DSGVTQTPKHLITATGQRVTLRCSPRSGDLSVYWYQQSLDQGLQFLIQYYNGEERAKGNILERFSAQQFPDLHSELNLSSLELGDSALYFCASSRGLVPDTQYFGPGTRLTVL.

In nucleotides, the CDR3 is TGTGCCAGCAGCGTAGATCCTCAAGAGACCCAGTACTTC. Protein: CASSVDPQETQYF. The rearrangement uses TRBV9 and TRBJ2-5; D not resolved. Germline CDR1 and CDR2: SGDLS and YYNGEE. Trimming took 0 bases from V and 2 from J, leaving 5 bases between them. CDR3 size: 13 residues. Using reference TRBV9 and TRBJ2-5 for the parts outside the CDR3, the full variable domain is DSGVTQTPKHLITATGQRVTLRCSPRSGDLSVYWYQQSLDQGLQFLIQYYNGEERAKGNILERFSAQQFPDLHSELNLSSLELGDSALYFCASSVDPQETQYFGPGTRLLVL.

CDR3 protein: CASSLNPRNTDTQYF. CDR3 DNA: TGTGCCAGCAGCTTAAACCCCAGAAACACAGATACGCAGTATTTT. The chain couples TRBV7-3 to TRBJ2-3, with D unclear. Trimming shortened V by 1 base and J by 2 bases, and 10 bases separated the two germline ends. The CDR3 consists of 15 residues. CDR1 and CDR2 from the germline V gene are SGHTA and FQGTGA.

The V call is TRBV27, the J call TRBJ1-4; TRBD1 matches at 7 bases. Trimming took 1 base from V and 4 from J; bases not matched to a gene: 3. The CDR3 spans 15 residues. Per the germline V gene, CDR1 is MNHEY and CDR2 is SMNVEV (reference sequence). CDR3 coding DNA: TGTGCCAGCAGTTTATTGACAGGGAATAATGAAAAACTGTTTTTT. Protein sequence: CASSLLTGNNEKLFF.

The CDR3 DNA reads TGTGCCAGCAGCTTGGACAGGGCGAGGGCCAAAAACATTCAGTACTTC. Translated, it gives CASSLDRARAKNIQYF. V gene TRBV7-6 combines with J gene TRBJ2-4; 8 positions agree with TRBD1. The CDR3 length is 16 residues. Germline values: CDR1 SGHVS, CDR2 FNYEAQ. The V and J ends lost 3 bases and 1 base, in that order; junction bases with no gene match: 5.

This chain joins TRBV19 and TRBJ1-1; 10 positions match TRBD1. The CDR3 covers 17 residues. V was clipped by 7 bases and J by 11 bases; unmatched bases: 22. Germline assignment: CDR1 LNHDA and CDR2 SQIVND (reference sequence). CDR3 residues: CASTSIRDRGHLTRAFF. CDR3 sequence (DNA): TGTGCCAGTACCTCGATCCGGGACAGGGGCCACCTCACGAGGGCTTTCTTT.

The rearrangement links TRBV5-1 to TRBJ1-3; a possible D gene is TRBD1 (5 bases). V shed 0 bases and J shed 2 bases, with 9 bases lying between them. CDR1 and CDR2 (germline): SGHRS, YFSETQ. The CDR3 covers 15 residues. CDR3 sequence: CASSLDGGAGNTIYF. CDR3 sequence (DNA): TGCGCCAGCAGCTTGGACGGGGGAGCTGGAAACACCATATATTTT.

The chain employs TRBV4-2 and TRBJ2-5; D is undetermined. The CDR3 length is 14 residues. V lost 0 bases and J 3 bases, leaving 8 bases between the germline ends. Germline-derived CDR1 and CDR2 are LGHNA and YNFKEQ. In DNA form, the CDR3 reads TGTGCCAGCAGCCAAGAGTTATTAGAAGAGACCCAGTACTTC. This sequence encodes CASSQELLEETQYF.

The chain combines TRBV7-9 with TRBJ1-5; a possible D gene is TRBD1 (5 bases). Per germline, CDR1 SEHNR and CDR2 FQNEAQ (reference sequence). This CDR3 contains 14 residues. Trimming pared 4 bases from V and 5 bases from J, leaving 12 bases between. CDR3 sequence (DNA): TGTGCCAGCAGCTCGGGACTCCCGGATCAGCCCCAGCATTTT. Its protein product is CASSSGLPDQPQHF.